Listed below are T cell receptor beta chains from one sample, sequenced in a study of cytomegalovirus exposure and HLA in healthy donors. Assay: immunoSEQ multiplex PCR; the TCRdb copy retains only in-frame clones and omits some. The sample records under 150,000 clones, about four fifths being singletons. The sequenced sample consisted of PBMCs. Every receptor here comes from a man in his forties or fifties in good health and CMV-seropositive. The CDR3 runs from the conserved cysteine through the conserved F or W. Each record gives: CDR3 DNA, CDR3 protein, D gene, J gene, clone size, V gene, CDR3 length. The D gene is left open where the match is weak. Rows give clone size only sometimes, using once, few, many, or a class for an expanded clone.

TGTGCCAGCAGCCCCGGACAGGGGGATGACTACGAGCAGTACTTC,CASSPGQGDDYEQYF,TRBD1,TRBJ2-7,few,TRBV7-9,15
TGTGCCAGCTCACGAGAGGCTGGAAACACCATATATTTT,CASSREAGNTIYF,NA,TRBJ1-3,few,TRBV18,13
TGTGCCAGCAGCTATGCGGACAGGGGAAACACTGAAGCTTTCTTT,CASSYADRGNTEAFF,TRBD1,TRBJ1-1,NA,TRBV5-4,15
TGCGCCAGCAGCCAAGTGGGGCGGACTAGTATACAGACCCAGTACTTC,CASSQVGRTSIQTQYF,TRBD2,TRBJ2-5,NA,TRBV4-1,16
TGTGCCAGCCGGAATATAAGATCTAGCAGGGATACGCAGTATTTT,CASRNIRSSRDTQYF,NA,TRBJ2-3,NA,TRBV18,15
TGCGCCAGCAGCTCTGGACAGCTCAATGAGCAGTTCTTC,CASSSGQLNEQFF,NA,TRBJ2-1,NA,TRBV5-1,13
TGTGCCAGCTCACTCCGCAGGGATTCTAACTATGGCTACACCTTC,CASSLRRDSNYGYTF,NA,TRBJ1-2,NA,TRBV18,15
TGTGCCTGCCTATCCCGGGAGGGCCCTCGGGTGGAGACCCAGTACTTC,CACLSREGPRVETQYF,TRBD2,TRBJ2-5,NA,TRBV30,16
TGCGCCAGCAGCTTGGATCGCAGCTACGAGCAGTACTTC,CASSLDRSYEQYF,NA,TRBJ2-7,NA,TRBV5-1,13
TGTGCCATCAGTGTTGCAGGATTGAGATCTGGGGCCAACGTCCTGACTTTC,CAISVAGLRSGANVLTF,NA,TRBJ2-6,NA,TRBV10-3,17
TGTGCCAGCAGTACTAGTACCTACGAGCAGTACTTC,CASSTSTYEQYF,NA,TRBJ2-7,NA,TRBV2,12
TGCGCCAGCAGCCCGGGACAGACAACTGAAGCTTTCTTT,CASSPGQTTEAFF,TRBD1,TRBJ1-1,NA,TRBV5-1,13
TGTGCCTGGCGACAAAAGACCCACAATGAGCAGTTCTTC,CAWRQKTHNEQFF,NA,TRBJ2-1,NA,TRBV30,13
TGTGCCAGCAGCGTAGGGACTAGCGGGGGATCCTACAATGAGCAGTTCTTC,CASSVGTSGGSYNEQFF,TRBD2,TRBJ2-1,NA,TRBV9,17
TGTGCCAGCAGAAGGGACAGGCTCTCCCTTAATTCACCCCTCCACTTT,CASRRDRLSLNSPLHF,TRBD1,TRBJ1-6,NA,TRBV7-9,16
TGTGCCAGCAGCCTTAACACAAACTCCTACAATGAGCAGTTCTTC,CASSLNTNSYNEQFF,NA,TRBJ2-1,once,TRBV7-9,15